This T cell receptor beta chain was identified during a study of blood T cell repertoires in COVID-19. Study as a whole: Acute-phase and convalescent COVID-19 samples originated in the United States, Italy and Spain. The analysed material was cDNA or gDNA that came from T cells, B-cell-depleted T cells, or PBMCs.

This CDR3 region has 15 residues. V lost 3 bases, J lost 1 base, and 5 bases stayed unmatched. The germline V gene encodes CDR1 SEHNR and CDR2 FQNEAQ (reference sequence). As originally analysed: Researchers report that nucleated cell counts were estimated from reference gene primer amplification. The assay was immunoSEQ multiplex PCR, and TCRdb's table has in-frame clones only and misses some. V and J calls and clone size are given by that table; D and trimming were obtained from the DNA. The table records approximately 500,000 clones, 80% to 90% of them present only once. Source material: peripheral blood. This clonotype originated in a human donor in a cohort sampled during active COVID-19. V usage is TRBV7-9 and J usage is TRBJ2-5; 7 bases are shared with TRBD2. Here the CDR3 reads CASSFNGRTQETQYF. The CDR3 DNA is TGTGCCAGCAGCTTCAACGGGAGGACCCAAGAGACCCAGTACTTC.